The 2 T cell receptor beta chains in this list originate from one sample, sequenced in a study of regulatory T cells in long-lasting Graves disease listed by TCRdb under 2021. Libraries came from multiplex PCR. Sequencing used an Illumina HiSeq 4000. To build TCR beta libraries, CDR3 regions were amplified by Arm-PCR using iRepertoire HTBI primers. Starting from the raw public reads, TCRdb applied fastp trimming at Q25, assembled clones with MiXCR and retained in-frame beta chains. Here each entry gathers all rows of one CDR3 protein and keeps the most common genes and DNA. Counted in this sample were approximately 400,000 distinct CDR3 sequences; roughly 12% of them appeared once. The ten largest clones add up to approximately 20% of the sample. In light of the paper, this sample's time point label describes: newly diagnosed GD, antithyroid drugs for less than 3 months. RNA was extracted from PBMCs in TRIzol for both TCR sequencing and RNA sequencing.

These data also formed part of another study, on T cells in Graves' hyperthyroidism and ophthalmopathy.

The sequenced sample was peripheral blood mononuclear cells (PBMCs), obtained at new diagnosis, from a patient treated with antithyroid drugs. The receptor source for this set is a young woman with Graves disease. Donor details come from another sample of the same person, matched by shared clones.

There are many counts of this clonotype. The J gene is TRBJ2-7, the V gene TRBV27, with D perhaps TRBD1 (6 bases). This CDR3 comprises 14 residues. The ends were cut back, 3 bases at V and 3 bases at J, with 12 bases in the middle. Germline lookup yields CDR1 MNHEY and CDR2 SMNVEV (reference sequence). The CDR3 DNA is TGTGCCAGCAGTTTTTTGGGGGCGTTCTACGAGCAGTACTTC. Amino acids: CASSFLGAFYEQYF.

At least ten counts were recorded for this clonotype. The gene calls are TRBV6-1 and TRBJ2-7; a possible D gene is TRBD1 (5 bases). The CDR3 sequence is 14 residues long. The germline gives CDR1 MNHNS, CDR2 SASEGT. Between the trimmed V and J ends, which lost 2 bases and 4 bases, there was a span of 12 bases. CDR3 bases: TGTGCCAGCAGTGAAATGGGCAAGGGGTACGAGCAGTACGTC. Its translation is CASSEMGKGYEQYV.